This T cell receptor beta chain was retrieved from a study of immune characterization of retroperitoneal liposarcoma. Trimming removed 6 bases from V and 9 bases from J; junction bases left unmatched: 2. The germline CDR1 and CDR2 sequences are SGHNT and YENEEA. The CDR3 is made up of 11 amino acids. Using its own MiXCR run on the PCR reads, TCRdb lists one record per CDR3 protein. The table includes 1,500 to 2,000 distinct CDR3 sequences, around 52% detected once. What was sequenced was tumor tissue. This clonotype was sampled from a male donor with retroperitoneal liposarcoma. The chain is built from TRBV11-3 and TRBJ2-1; 7 bases match TRBD1. The CDR3 loop is CASRQGTEQFF. The CDR3 DNA sequence: TGTGCCAGCAGACAGGGGACTGAGCAGTTCTTC.